The clone carrying this TCR beta chain turned up a few times. Its cognate antigen is unknown. This record comes from a study of T-cell memory formation after mild COVID-19. Study observations and caveats: CD4/CD8 balance characterized clones contracting day 15 to 85, and CD4+ skew characterized later expanders. Mainly in CM and EM were contracting CD4+ clones; CD8+ were in EMRA.

TCRdb processed the 5' RACE reads anew with MiXCR; each CDR3 protein has one entry. The sample carries roughly 600,000 distinct CDR3 sequences, more than 15% recorded once. Germline CDR1 and CDR2: KGHDR and SFDVKD. V was clipped by 3 bases and J by 3 bases, with 10 bases between them. The CDR3 is 14 residues long. The sample was PBMCs or a T cell subset sorted from them (not recorded which). This TCR came from an adult woman who had mild COVID-19 (a few samples of this study predate the infection). Cell type and time point are not known. The chain combines TRBV24-1 with TRBJ1-1; D remains ambiguous. In nucleotides, the CDR3 is TGTGCCACCAGTGATCCCGCCTTGGACACTGAAGCTTTCTTT. It specifies CATSDPALDTEAFF.